This TCR beta chain was recorded in a study of neurological immune-mediated disorders. Regarding the study as a whole: HTLV-1-associated myelopathy led in TCR clonal expansion, while multiple sclerosis ranked lowest, below healthy controls.

Trimming stripped 5 bases from V and 8 bases from J, with 14 bases between. This CDR3 spans 13 amino acids. TCRdb re-analysed the 5' RACE reads in MiXCR, keeping a single row per CDR3 protein. The sample records tens of thousands of distinct CDR3 sequences, 10% being singletons. This clonotype was counted at least ten times. What it binds is unknown. As to time point: longitudinal time-point 1 (baseline). Sample: PBMCs. The rearrangement uses TRBV12-3 or TRBV12-4 and TRBJ2-3; weak D call: TRBD2 (5 bases). The receptor was isolated from a man aged 25-40 years in good health. In nucleotides, the CDR3 is TGTGCCAGCAGTCCCCGCACCGCGGGTACGCAGTATTTT. Amino acid sequence: CASSPRTAGTQYF.